A single sample is the source of the 13 T cell receptor beta chains below, sequenced in a study of OX40 agonist ivuxolimab in advanced cancers. Using immunoSEQ multiplex PCR, the repertoire was profiled, and TCRdb retains in-frame clones only, with some absent. In the table there are about 50,000 clones, over 85% of which are singletons. Sequencing was performed on CD4+ or CD8+ T cells sorted from blood, taken in a trial of the OX40 agonist ivuxolimab. These TCRs come from an adult with an advanced solid tumor such as melanoma, head and neck, liver or kidney cancer.

The V and J genes are TRBV27 and TRBJ2-5, with 7 bases aligning to TRBD2. This CDR3 has 16 residues. Unmatched junction bases numbered 10, after V lost 5 bases and J lost 1 base. The V gene's germline CDR1 is MNHEY and CDR2 SMNVEV (reference sequence). CDR3 amino acids: CASSIIVPSGQETQYF. In nucleotides, the CDR3 is TGTGCCAGCAGTATTATCGTCCCTAGCGGCCAAGAGACCCAGTACTTC.

The gene calls are TRBV15 and TRBJ1-5; TRBD1 matches 7 bases. Germline loops: CDR1 LNHNV, CDR2 YYDKDF (reference sequence). Trimming at V came to 3 bases and at J to 6 bases, leaving 8 bases not matched to a gene. The CDR3 runs 15 residues. The CDR3: CATSSRDSQAQPQHF. In DNA, the CDR3 is TGTGCCACCAGCAGCCGGGACAGCCAAGCTCAGCCCCAGCATTTT.

This chain joins TRBV6-5 and TRBJ2-1; 11 bases agree with TRBD1. This CDR3 contains 14 residues. The V gene's germline CDR1 is MNHEY and CDR2 SVGAGI. V gave up 1 base and J gave up 8 bases; unmatched junction bases: 1. CDR3 region: CASSYLGQGDEQFF. The CDR3, as DNA: TGTGCCAGCAGTTACTTGGGACAGGGGGATGAGCAGTTCTTC.

V is TRBV29-1 and J is TRBJ1-5; maybe TRBD1 (5 bases). CDR1 is SQVTM and CDR2 is ANQGSEA in the germline V gene. The CDR3 sequence is 13 residues long. V lost 4 bases to trimming and J lost 5 bases, with 12 bases between them. The CDR3 sequence is CSVAGGKDQPQHF. As DNA, the CDR3 is TGCAGCGTTGCCGGGGGTAAGGATCAGCCCCAGCATTTT. The whole variable domain, remainder taken from reference TRBV29-1 and TRBJ1-5, is SAVISQKPSRDICQRGTSLTIQCQVDSQVTMMFWYRQQPGQSLTLIATANQGSEATYESGFVIDKFPISRPNLTFSTLTVSNMSPEDSSIYLCSVAGGKDQPQHFGDGTRLSIL.

The rearrangement joins TRBV11-2 to TRBJ2-7, with D unclear. The CDR3 totals 13 residues. Germline-derived CDR1 and CDR2 are SGHAT and FQNNGV. The V end was cut by 5 bases, the J end by 2 bases, with 10 bases between. In nucleotides, the CDR3 is TGTGCCAGCAGCGTACAAGAAACCTACGAGCAGTACTTC. It translates to CASSVQETYEQYF.

This clone was detected once. The chain links TRBV5-6 to TRBJ1-5, with 8 bases identical to TRBD1. V was pared by 2 bases and J by 5 bases, with 18 bases of the junction left unmatched. The CDR3 contains 19 residues. Germline CDR1 and CDR2: SGHDT and YYEEEE. This CDR3 is CASSLAGGADSYRDQPQHF. CDR3 coding DNA: TGTGCCAGCAGCTTAGCAGGGGGCGCAGATTCATATAGGGATCAGCCCCAGCATTTT.

This chain connects TRBV19 to TRBJ2-7; D is uncertain. Germline loops: CDR1 LNHDA, CDR2 SQIVND (reference sequence). The CDR3 totals 13 residues. Trimming left V 3 bases short and J 0 bases short, with 6 bases between. The CDR3 region is CASSMGHSYEQYF. The CDR3 DNA reads as TGTGCCAGTAGTATGGGCCACTCCTACGAGCAGTACTTC.

The chain recombines TRBV9 with TRBJ1-2, with D possibly being TRBD1 (6 bases). Germline loops: CDR1 SGDLS, CDR2 YYNGEE. The CDR3 spans 15 residues. The V end was cut by 0 bases, the J end by 4 bases, with 13 bases between. The CDR3 DNA sequence: TGTGCCAGCAGCGTAGATGGGGGCGCGTTCTATGGCTACACCTTC. Amino acid sequence: CASSVDGGAFYGYTF.

This clone appeared a single time. The gene calls are TRBV7-8 and TRBJ2-7; 8 bases fit TRBD2. V shed 6 bases and J 0 bases; nucleotides not matched to a gene: 4. This CDR3 has 14 residues. Germline-derived CDR1 and CDR2 are SGHVS and FQNEAQ. CDR3 coding DNA: TGTGCCAGCAGTCGAAGCGGGAGCTCCTACGAGCAGTACTTC. As protein: CASSRSGSSYEQYF.

V gene TRBV5-6 combines with J gene TRBJ2-3; 7 nucleotides line up with TRBD2. The CDR3 totals 17 residues. The junction had 8 bases not matched to a gene; V was cut back by 0 bases and J by 1 base. Germline CDR1 SGHDT, CDR2 YYEEEE. Here the CDR3 reads CASSLDGRMEGTDTQYF. The CDR3, as DNA: TGTGCCAGCAGCTTGGACGGGAGGATGGAGGGCACAGATACGCAGTATTTT.

This clone appeared once. This chain joins TRBV6-5 and TRBJ1-2, with a tentative D call TRBD1 (5 bases). The V end was cut by 0 bases, the J end by 8 bases, with 13 bases between. The length of the CDR3 is 14 residues. Germline assignment: CDR1 MNHEY and CDR2 SVGAGI. The CDR3 DNA reads TGTGCCAGCAGTTACTCGCTCGGGACTCACGGCTACACCTTC. It translates to CASSYSLGTHGYTF.

The CDR3 DNA sequence: TGTGCCAGCAGCTCCGATGAAGCTTTCTTT. Its protein is CASSSDEAFF. The chain is built from TRBV7-9 and TRBJ1-1; D is undetermined. Trimming pared 4 bases from V and 7 bases from J, leaving 4 bases between. The V gene's germline CDR1 is SEHNR and CDR2 FQNEAQ (reference sequence). The CDR3 is made up of 10 amino acids.

The V gene is TRBV13, the J gene TRBJ1-1, with D possibly being TRBD1 (6 bases). The germline gives CDR1 PRHDT, CDR2 FYEKMQ (reference sequence). This CDR3 is built from 12 residues. V was cut by 4 bases and J by 6 bases, with 9 bases left in between. CDR3 bases: TGTGCCAGCAGCTCCGCAGGGGCTGAAGCTTTCTTT. This gives the protein CASSSAGAEAFF.